The entry below describes one TCR beta chain. Its specificity is unknown. Germline CDR1 MNHEY, CDR2 SVGAGI. The CDR3 is 14 amino acids. V lost 6 bases to trimming and J lost 2 bases, with 10 bases between them. The data derive from a study of T cell responses to AZD1222 COVID-19 vaccine. Study findings and constraints: Sampling captured repertoires only after the peak T cell response. Just five to seven people given AZD1222 tested seropositive at baseline. The sample set comprised mostly white British donors with more females, and clonal diversity was possibly underestimated. Nearly half of spike-specific TCRs reportedly target unmutated variant regions.

Assay used: immunoSEQ multiplex PCR; TCRdb lists only in-frame clones, some missing. This sample's table has about 140,000 clones. This clonotype was obtained from an adult in good health. The gene calls are TRBV6-5 and TRBJ2-2; D is undetermined. The specimen was peripheral blood. CDR3 amino acids: CASRRPTNTGELFF. CDR3 nucleotide sequence: TGTGCCAGCAGGCGGCCAACAAACACCGGGGAGCTGTTTTTT.